The 22 T cell receptor beta chains in this list originate from one sample, sequenced in a study of spatial heterogeneity in lung cancer. Time point described: blood at routine non-recurrence follow-up after resection. Using its own MiXCR run on the 5' RACE reads, TCRdb lists one record per CDR3 protein. The table records 15,000 or so distinct CDR3 sequences, about a fifth of them present only once. This specimen was PBMCs, taken at follow-up. All receptors derive from a male donor with early-stage non-small cell lung cancer.

For the CDR3, the DNA is TGTGCCAGCAGCCGTGGCAGGGGCGGGGAGACCCAGTACTTC. It codes for CASSRGRGGETQYF. The chain couples TRBV7-2 to TRBJ2-5; D may be TRBD1 (6 bases). The CDR3 extends over 14 amino acids. Germline CDR1 reads SGHTA; CDR2 reads FQGNSA. With 5 bases removed from V and 5 bases from J, the gap between germline ends came to 15 bases.

The table lists this clonotype with many counts. The chain recombines TRBV10-3 with TRBJ1-1; 9 bases fit TRBD1. CDR1 ENHRY and CDR2 SYGVKD come from the germline V gene. Trimming took 2 bases from V and 6 from J; bases not matched to a gene: 7. The CDR3 is made up of 15 amino acids. The CDR3, as DNA: TGTGCCATCAGTGAGCCGGGACAGGGCGTCTCTGAAGCTTTCTTT. It yields the protein CAISEPGQGVSEAFF.

As to this clonotype: A much more abundant neighbour one base away suggests this may be a read error. The CDR3 reads CASIDDTEELFF. DNA of the CDR3: TGTGCCAGCATCGACGACACCGAGGAGCTGTTTTTT. V gene TRBV6-6 combines with J gene TRBJ2-2; D not certain. Germline V gene lookup returns CDR1 MNHNY and CDR2 SVGAGI (reference sequence). CDR3 length equals 12 residues.

Relative to its sample, this clonotype is medium-sized. The chain couples TRBV6-5 to TRBJ1-1, with no clear D. V was trimmed by 3 bases and J by 4 bases, leaving 12 bases between them. Germline V lookup: CDR1 MNHEY, CDR2 SVGAGI. There are 14 residues in the CDR3. The CDR3 spells CASSYRQLSTEAFF. The CDR3 nucleotides are TGTGCCAGCAGTTATAGACAACTAAGCACTGAAGCTTTCTTT.

This clonotype was detected ten times or more. This chain joins TRBV5-4 and TRBJ1-2; D possibly corresponds to TRBD1 (5 bases). V lost 2 bases to trimming and J lost 4 bases, with 12 bases between them. CDR1 is SGHNT, CDR2 YYREEE, per germline (reference sequence). This CDR3 contains 14 residues. The CDR3 protein is CASSLPGGAYGYTF. In nucleotides, the CDR3 is TGTGCCAGCAGCTTACCAGGAGGGGCCTATGGCTACACCTTC.

Notes on this clonotype: This may stem from a read error, because a much larger clone lies one nucleotide away. The chain combines TRBV7-9 with TRBJ1-5, with TRBD1 matching over 9 bases. Germline loops: CDR1 SEHNR, CDR2 FQNEAQ (reference sequence). The CDR3 is 15 residues long. CDR3 nucleotide sequence: TGTACCAGCAGCTTCTCAGACAGGGGGGATCAGCCCCAGCATTTT. Amino acid sequence: CTSSFSDRGDQPQHF.

CDR3 protein: CASSDGLNYGYTF. The CDR3 DNA follows: TGCGCCAGCAGTGATGGCCTTAACTATGGCTACACCTTC. The chain is built from TRBV10-1 and TRBJ1-2; D gene ambiguous. The CDR3 extends over 13 amino acids. Germline V lookup: CDR1 WNHNN, CDR2 SYGVQD (reference sequence). The V end was cut by 3 bases, the J end by 1 base, with 6 bases between.

This clonotype is labeled medium-sized. V gene TRBV20-1 combines with J gene TRBJ2-5; 12 bases map to TRBD2. J gave up 0 bases and V 0 bases, and 2 bases lay outside the gene matches. The CDR3 length is 16 residues. Germline lookup yields CDR1 DFQATT and CDR2 SNEGSKA (reference sequence). DNA of the CDR3: TGCAGTGCTAGAGATCGGACTAGCGGGGACCAAGAGACCCAGTACTTC. It codes for CSARDRTSGDQETQYF.

Judged by abundance, this clonotype is medium-sized. For the CDR3, the DNA is TGTGCCAGCAGCTTACAGACAGGGGTGAACACTGAAGCTTTCTTT. This translates into CASSLQTGVNTEAFF. V is TRBV11-3 and J is TRBJ1-1; the match to TRBD1 covers 8 bases. Germline CDR1 reads SGHNT; CDR2 reads YENEEA. The CDR3 sequence is 15 residues long. The V and J ends lost 2 bases and 0 bases, in that order; junction bases with no gene match: 2.

This clonotype is categorized as medium-sized (0.01 to 0.1%). The chain links TRBV5-8 to TRBJ1-1; D is ambiguous. The CDR3 consists of 13 residues. Trimming shortened V by 4 bases and J by 3 bases, and 10 bases separated the two germline ends. Germline values: CDR1 SGHTS, CDR2 YDEGEE. The DNA of the CDR3 is TGTGCCAGCAGCCCCACAAGCGACACTGAAGCTTTCTTT. It codes for CASSPTSDTEAFF.

The chain recombines TRBV7-3 with TRBJ2-5, with D perhaps TRBD2 (6 bases). This CDR3 has 12 amino acids. V shed 4 bases and J shed 7 bases, with 10 bases lying between them. Looked up from germline, CDR1 is SGHTA and CDR2 is FQGTGA. The CDR3 nucleotides are TGTGCCAGCAGCTCACTGGGGGGGACCCAGTACTTC. Its translation: CASSSLGGTQYF.

Judged by abundance, this clonotype is medium-sized (0.01 to 0.1%). The chain uses TRBV20-1 and TRBJ2-1; D is undetermined. This CDR3 contains 14 residues. CDR1 DFQATT and CDR2 SNEGSKA come from the germline V gene (reference sequence). V was shortened by 6 bases and J by 0 bases, with 12 bases between the two germline ends. The DNA for the CDR3 is TGCAGTGCCTTAACGGATAGCTCCTACAATGAGCAGTTCTTC. Translated: CSALTDSSYNEQFF.

The V and J genes are TRBV12-3 or TRBV12-4 and TRBJ1-1; D might be TRBD1 (6 bases). The CDR3 runs 13 residues. The V end lost 6 bases, the J end lost 8 bases, and 16 bases lay between the germline ends. The CDR3 nucleotides are TGTGCCAGCAGCACAGGACAGACCATAGAAGCTTTCTTT. Translating gives CASSTGQTIEAFF.

This clonotype was detected ten times or more. V is TRBV5-1 and J is TRBJ2-1, with TRBD1 matching over 12 bases. The J segment lost 7 bases and the V segment lost 6 bases, leaving 8 bases of the junction unmatched. CDR3 length equals 15 residues. Germline CDR1 is SGHRS and CDR2 is YFSETQ. CDR3 sequence: CASTDRDRGRNEQFF. The CDR3 nucleotides read TGCGCCAGCACTGACCGGGACAGGGGGCGAAATGAGCAGTTCTTC. Full variable domain (rest looked up from reference TRBV5-1 and TRBJ2-1): KAGVTQTPRYLIKTRGQQVTLSCSPISGHRSVSWYQQTPGQGLQFLFEYFSETQRNKGNFPGRFSGRQFSNSRSEMNVSTLELGDSALYLCASTDRDRGRNEQFFGPGTRLTVL.

In its sample, this clonotype is medium-sized. The genes are TRBV19 and TRBJ1-2; TRBD1 is a possible D gene (6 bases). This CDR3 has 14 amino acids. CDR1 LNHDA and CDR2 SQIVND come from the germline V gene (reference sequence). Deletions cut 7 bases from V and 7 bases from J, with 19 bases between. CDR3 sequence reads: CASITTRGGRGYTF. CDR3 nucleotide sequence: TGTGCCAGTATCACCACCCGAGGGGGTCGTGGCTACACCTTC.

This clonotype rates as medium-sized (0.01 to 0.1%). The rearrangement uses TRBV10-1 and TRBJ2-7; 10 bases align to TRBD1. After removal of 3 bases from V and 4 bases from J, the junction contained 6 bases not matched to a gene. CDR1 is WNHNN, CDR2 SYGVQD, per germline (reference sequence). The CDR3 runs 15 residues. The CDR3 reads CASSDSGTGDYEQYF. DNA of the CDR3: TGCGCCAGCAGTGACAGTGGGACAGGGGATTACGAGCAGTACTTC.

This clonotype was detected many times. V gene TRBV27 combines with J gene TRBJ1-1; no clear D gene. This CDR3 region has 16 residues. V lost 8 bases and J lost 0, with 19 bases in between. Germline lookup yields CDR1 MNHEY and CDR2 SMNVEV (reference sequence). The CDR3 loop reads CASQTLQRRMNTEAFF. CDR3 coding DNA: TGTGCCAGCCAGACCCTCCAAAGGAGAATGAACACTGAAGCTTTCTTT.

Many counts were recorded for this clonotype. The chain carries TRBV18 and TRBJ2-4, with D uncertain. The CDR3 spans 13 residues. From germline, CDR1 is KGHSH and CDR2 LQKENI. V was trimmed by 4 bases and J by 5 bases, leaving 9 bases between them. The CDR3 DNA sequence: TGTGCCAGCTCACAGGGTATCCAAAACATTCAGTACTTC. As protein: CASSQGIQNIQYF.

This clonotype occurred many times. The V call is TRBV2, the J call TRBJ2-7; 7 bases fit TRBD1. CDR1 SNHLY and CDR2 FYNNEI come from the germline V gene. The CDR3 totals 18 residues. V shed 6 bases and J 2 bases; nucleotides not matched to a gene: 19. The CDR3 here is CASSGIIPGQYIPYEQYF. The CDR3 DNA reads as TGTGCCAGCAGCGGTATTATACCGGGACAGTATATTCCCTACGAGCAGTACTTC.

This clonotype showed up many times. The rearrangement uses TRBV7-2 and TRBJ2-1, with a weak D call TRBD1 (5 bases). This CDR3 spans 13 amino acids. V dropped 4 bases and J dropped 10 bases, with 14 bases sitting between them. CDR1 and CDR2 from the germline V gene are SGHTA and FQGNSA. The CDR3 region is CASSSLGQTEQFF. The DNA for the CDR3 is TGTGCCAGCAGCTCCCTGGGGCAGACAGAGCAGTTCTTC.

J is TRBJ1-2 and V is TRBV27; 7 nucleotides line up with TRBD1. Unmatched junction bases numbered 4, after V lost 5 bases and J lost 4 bases. CDR1 MNHEY and CDR2 SMNVEV come from the germline V gene (reference sequence). The CDR3 is 13 amino acids. CDR3 nucleotide sequence: TGTGCCAGCAGTAGACAGGGAATCTATGGCTACACCTTC. Translation gives CASSRQGIYGYTF.

This clonotype qualifies as medium-sized (0.01 to 0.1%). This chain uses TRBV5-4 with TRBJ1-6; TRBD1 aligns across 7 bases. The CDR3 consists of 15 residues. V lost 1 base and J lost 9; bases outside the gene matches: 7. Germline V gene sequence: CDR1 SGHNT, CDR2 YYREEE (reference sequence). The CDR3 is CASSLFSQGSSPLHF. The CDR3 coding sequence is TGTGCCAGCAGCTTGTTTTCACAGGGGAGTTCACCCCTCCACTTT.